Below, 27 T cell receptor beta chains from the same sample are listed, as sequenced in a study of cytomegalovirus exposure and HLA in healthy donors. 13 Jbeta primers and 60 Vbeta primers were used for the PCR. Sequenced by immunoSEQ multiplex PCR; TCRdb stores in-frame clones only, minus some. The sample lists 55,000 to 80,000 clones; roughly four fifths were seen once. The sample taken for sequencing was PBMCs. The source is a woman younger than 45 in good health and CMV-seropositive.

The rearrangement uses TRBV5-4 and TRBJ1-1; D is ambiguous. The CDR3 has 14 amino acids. Germline CDR1 SGHNT, CDR2 YYREEE (reference sequence). V was pared by 4 bases and J by 1 base, with 11 bases between. The CDR3 DNA follows: TGTGCCAGCAGCCTTCATACAAAGAACACTGAAGCTTTCTTT. It specifies CASSLHTKNTEAFF.

The chain recombines TRBV15 with TRBJ2-7; D uncertain. Trimming took 0 bases from V and 3 from J, leaving 6 bases between them. The CDR3 is made up of 13 amino acids. The germline gives CDR1 LNHNV, CDR2 YYDKDF (reference sequence). The DNA for the CDR3 is TGTGCCACCAGCAGAGACAGGCGCTACGAGCAGTACTTC. Its protein product is CATSRDRRYEQYF.

The chain combines TRBV20-1 with TRBJ1-1; D remains unclear. V was cut by 7 bases and J by 1 base, with 7 bases left in between. The CDR3 consists of 11 residues. CDR1 is DFQATT, CDR2 SNEGSKA, per germline (reference sequence). The DNA for the CDR3 is TGCAGTGGGCTCAAGAACACTGAAGCTTTCTTT. Amino acids: CSGLKNTEAFF.

On this clone itself: The sample holds other DNA sequences that translate to the same CDR3. The V and J genes are TRBV5-1 and TRBJ2-3; 14 bases fit TRBD2. J gave up 3 bases and V 4 bases, and 7 bases lay outside the gene matches. This CDR3 is built from 17 residues. CDR1 SGHRS and CDR2 YFSETQ come from the germline V gene. CDR3 residues: CASSPRLAGGITDTQYF. As DNA, the CDR3 is TGCGCCAGCAGCCCGCGACTAGCGGGAGGGATAACAGATACGCAGTATTTT.

The chain links TRBV29-1 to TRBJ1-3; a weak D match, TRBD1 (6 bases). The V gene's germline CDR1 is SQVTM and CDR2 ANQGSEA. The CDR3 has 14 residues. The V end was cut by 6 bases, the J end by 4 bases, with 16 bases between. The CDR3 sequence: CSVGLVRGGNTIYF. The CDR3 coding sequence is TGCAGCGTGGGCCTCGTCAGGGGAGGAAACACCATATATTTT.

The rearrangement joins TRBV19 to TRBJ1-5, with D perhaps TRBD1 (6 bases). Trimming removed 5 bases at V and 1 base at J, with 6 bases between. The CDR3 has 13 residues. Germline V gene data show CDR1 as LNHDA and CDR2 as SQIVND (reference sequence). The CDR3 sequence: CASSGQSNQPQHF. The CDR3 DNA sequence: TGTGCCAGTAGTGGACAGAGCAATCAGCCCCAGCATTTT.

The rearrangement uses TRBV4-3 and TRBJ2-7, with 7 bases matching TRBD1. Trimming cost V 0 bases and J 5 bases; bases outside gene matches: 7. The CDR3 consists of 15 residues. Germline V gene data show CDR1 as LGHNA and CDR2 as YSLEER. For the CDR3, the DNA is TGCGCCAGCAGCCAAGATCCGGACAGGCGAAACGAGCAGTACTTC. It codes for CASSQDPDRRNEQYF.

The chain recombines TRBV29-1 with TRBJ2-4, with D tentatively TRBD2 (7 bases). This CDR3 has 12 amino acids. Germline loops: CDR1 SQVTM, CDR2 ANQGSEA. The V end lost 6 bases, the J end lost 5 bases, and 11 bases lay between the germline ends. CDR3 coding DNA: TGCAGCGTAGGGGGGGGAGAAAACATTCAGTACTTC. Amino acids: CSVGGGENIQYF. Drawing the rest from reference TRBV29-1 and TRBJ2-4, the complete variable domain is SAVISQKPSRDICQRGTSLTIQCQVDSQVTMMFWYRQQPGQSLTLIATANQGSEATYESGFVIDKFPISRPNLTFSTLTVSNMSPEDSSIYLCSVGGGENIQYFGAGTRLSVL.

The J gene is TRBJ2-7, the V gene TRBV30, with TRBD2 as a possible D gene (6 bases). The V end was cut by 3 bases, the J end by 2 bases, with 11 bases between. CDR1 GTSNPN and CDR2 SVGIG come from the germline V gene (reference sequence). The CDR3 extends over 13 amino acids. The CDR3 spells CAWRRESTYEQYF. In DNA, the CDR3 is TGTGCCTGGAGACGGGAGAGCACCTACGAGCAGTACTTC.

V usage is TRBV25-1 and J usage is TRBJ1-1; D is uncertain. The CDR3 has 14 amino acids. The V end was cut by 3 bases, the J end by 6 bases, with 14 bases between. Germline CDR1 MGHDK, CDR2 SYGVNS. CDR3 coding DNA: TGTGCCAGCAGTGAGCAGCCGGAGAAGGCTGAAGCTTTCTTT. It translates to CASSEQPEKAEAFF.

About this clone: Mismatch with germline at one junction end may stem from a read error. The chain employs TRBV29-1 and TRBJ2-3, with 7 positions matching TRBD1. From germline, CDR1 is SQVTM and CDR2 ANQGSEA. The CDR3 loop spans 12 amino acids. The CDR3 coding sequence is TGCAGCGTTGAACCGGACAAGGGGGCTAGAAATTTT. As protein: CSVEPDKGARNF.

CDR3 DNA sequence: TGCGCCAGCAGCTTGGGCGACTCTTCCCCTTACGAGCAGTACTTC. This sequence encodes CASSLGDSSPYEQYF. V gene TRBV5-1 combines with J gene TRBJ2-7; no firm D call. From germline, CDR1 is SGHRS and CDR2 YFSETQ. Trimming left V 0 bases short and J 4 bases short, with 14 bases between. The CDR3 length is 15 residues.

V usage is TRBV6-5 and J usage is TRBJ1-2, with TRBD1 matching 8 bases. Germline CDR1 reads MNHEY; CDR2 reads SVGAGI. The CDR3 consists of 13 residues. J was trimmed by 4 bases and V by 5 bases; bases with no gene match: 3. The CDR3 region is CASSQDRAYGYTF. The DNA for the CDR3 is TGTGCCAGCAGTCAGGACAGGGCCTATGGCTACACCTTC.

The chain joins TRBV25-1 to TRBJ2-3; no definite D call. Germline loops: CDR1 MGHDK, CDR2 SYGVNS. V was pared by 8 bases and J by 9 bases, with 3 bases between. The CDR3 has 8 amino acids. The CDR3 nucleotides are TGTGCCAGCGAGACGCAGTATTTT. Translated, it gives CASETQYF.

CDR3 DNA: TGTGCCAGCAGCTTACAGGGAAACACCATATATTTT. It translates to CASSLQGNTIYF. The rearrangement uses TRBV7-9 and TRBJ1-3; no firm D call. V was pared by 2 bases and J by 4 bases, with 3 bases between. Germline V CDR1 and CDR2: SEHNR, FQNEAQ (reference sequence). This CDR3 contains 12 residues.

Only one count was recorded for this clone. The chain links TRBV6-4 to TRBJ1-1; D may be TRBD1 (5 bases). The CDR3 loop spans 13 amino acids. Germline CDR1 reads MRHNA; CDR2 reads SNTAGT. V was trimmed by 6 bases and J by 4 bases, leaving 12 bases between them. CDR3 in DNA: TGTGCCAGCAGGGACACTAGGGCCACTGAAGCTTTCTTT. It specifies CASRDTRATEAFF.

The chain employs TRBV19 and TRBJ2-1; weak D call: TRBD1 (6 bases). The germline CDR1 and CDR2 sequences are LNHDA and SQIVND (reference sequence). Trimming left V 0 bases short and J 4 bases short, with 13 bases between. The CDR3 has 16 amino acids. The CDR3 bases are TGTGCCAGTAGTATAGATCTGGGTACAGGGTACAATGAGCAGTTCTTC. This gives the protein CASSIDLGTGYNEQFF.

On this clone itself: The junction departs from germline at one end; a sequencing error may be responsible. The chain carries TRBV28 and TRBJ1-4; D may be TRBD1 (5 bases). Germline CDR1 is MDHEN and CDR2 is SYDVKM. This CDR3 region has 14 residues. The CDR3 sequence is CASGPAGPNEKLFF. DNA of the CDR3: TGTGCCAGCGGGCCCGCGGGGCCTAACGAAAAACTGTTTTTT.

The chain is built from TRBV19 and TRBJ2-2; possible D gene TRBD1, 6 bases. The CDR3 covers 14 residues. Trimming stripped 7 bases from V and 1 base from J, with 10 bases between. From germline, CDR1 is LNHDA and CDR2 SQIVND (reference sequence). CDR3 sequence (DNA): TGTGCCAGTAACGACAGGAAGAACACCGGGGAGCTGTTTTTT. Translating gives CASNDRKNTGELFF.

This chain joins TRBV6-5 and TRBJ2-7, with 9 bases fitting TRBD1. With 6 bases clipped from V and 2 bases from J, the junction kept 8 bases outside the gene matches. Germline values: CDR1 MNHEY, CDR2 SVGAGI. CDR3 length equals 15 residues. CDR3 loop: CASSWDREGTYEQYF. The DNA for the CDR3 is TGTGCCAGCAGCTGGGACAGGGAAGGAACCTACGAGCAGTACTTC.

This clone was detected once. The gene calls are TRBV6-5 and TRBJ1-2; D is undetermined. The germline V and J ends were trimmed by 2 bases and 0 bases, with 4 bases remaining between them. The CDR3 totals 13 residues. Germline CDR1 is MNHEY and CDR2 is SVGAGI. DNA of the CDR3: TGTGCCAGCAGTTACCTGTCTAACTATGGCTACACCTTC. Residues: CASSYLSNYGYTF.

The sample holds one count of this clone. J is TRBJ2-1 and V is TRBV4-3; D perhaps matches TRBD1 (6 bases). The germline CDR1 and CDR2 sequences are LGHNA and YSLEER. Trimming cost V 0 bases and J 8 bases, with 14 bases left between them. This CDR3 has 15 amino acids. This CDR3 reads CASSQDPGESDEQFF. The DNA of the CDR3 is TGCGCCAGCAGCCAAGACCCAGGGGAGTCGGATGAGCAGTTCTTC.

The gene calls are TRBV5-1 and TRBJ2-1, with D possibly TRBD2 on 5 matching bases. The V end lost 4 bases, the J end lost 7 bases, and 12 bases lay between the germline ends. The germline gives CDR1 SGHRS, CDR2 YFSETQ. The CDR3 has 13 residues. CDR3 residues: CASSLGGANEQFF. The CDR3 DNA follows: TGCGCCAGCAGCCTTGGAGGAGCTAATGAGCAGTTCTTC.

This chain links TRBV2 with TRBJ1-1; 7 nucleotides line up with TRBD1. V dropped 6 bases and J dropped 3; count of bases not matched to a gene: 13. CDR3 size: 16 residues. Per the germline V gene, CDR1 is SNHLY and CDR2 is FYNNEI. The CDR3: CASRKFPDREDTEAFF. Here the CDR3 DNA reads TGTGCCAGCAGAAAGTTTCCCGACAGGGAGGACACTGAAGCTTTCTTT.

The chain has TRBV29-1 and TRBJ1-4; no clear D. Germline CDR1 SQVTM, CDR2 ANQGSEA. The germline V and J ends were trimmed by 7 bases and 3 bases, with 15 bases remaining between them. This CDR3 spans 14 amino acids. This CDR3 reads CSAYESPANEKLFF. The CDR3 DNA reads as TGCAGCGCTTATGAGAGTCCGGCTAATGAAAAACTGTTTTTT.

Concerning this clone itself: Without the conserved terminal phenylalanine or tryptophan, this CDR3 likely stems from a read error. The chain is built from TRBV29-1 and TRBJ2-7; 7 bases map to TRBD1. V lost 0 bases to trimming and J lost 5 bases; unmatched junction nucleotides: 7. This CDR3 spans 14 amino acids. Looked up from germline, CDR1 is SQVTM and CDR2 is ANQGSEA. The CDR3 spells CSVEEKNRGHEQYL. CDR3 bases: TGCAGCGTTGAAGAGAAAAACAGGGGCCACGAGCAGTACCTC.

This chain uses TRBV18 with TRBJ2-3, with 7 positions matching TRBD2. The V gene end was trimmed by 2 bases and the J gene end by 5 bases; junction bases not matched to a gene: 4. CDR3 size: 14 residues. Germline CDR1 reads KGHSH; CDR2 reads LQKENI. This CDR3 reads CASSPGLGEDTQYF. In DNA form, the CDR3 reads TGTGCCAGCTCACCAGGACTAGGGGAAGATACGCAGTATTTT.